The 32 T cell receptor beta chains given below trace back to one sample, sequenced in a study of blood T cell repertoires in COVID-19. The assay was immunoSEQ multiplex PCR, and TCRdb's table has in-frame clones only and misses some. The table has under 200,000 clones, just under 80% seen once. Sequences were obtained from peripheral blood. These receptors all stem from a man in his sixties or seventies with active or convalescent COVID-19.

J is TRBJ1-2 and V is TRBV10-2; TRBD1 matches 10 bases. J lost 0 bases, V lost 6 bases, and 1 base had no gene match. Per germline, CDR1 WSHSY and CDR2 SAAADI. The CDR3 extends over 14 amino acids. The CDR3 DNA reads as TGCGCCAGCAGAGGGACAGGGGCTAACTATGGCTACACCTTC. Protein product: CASRGTGANYGYTF.

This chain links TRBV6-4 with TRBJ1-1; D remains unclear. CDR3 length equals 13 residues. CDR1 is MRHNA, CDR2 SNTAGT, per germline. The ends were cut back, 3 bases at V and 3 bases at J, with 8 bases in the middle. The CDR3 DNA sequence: TGTGCCAGCAGTGAGGGGAGGTACACTGAAGCTTTCTTT. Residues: CASSEGRYTEAFF.

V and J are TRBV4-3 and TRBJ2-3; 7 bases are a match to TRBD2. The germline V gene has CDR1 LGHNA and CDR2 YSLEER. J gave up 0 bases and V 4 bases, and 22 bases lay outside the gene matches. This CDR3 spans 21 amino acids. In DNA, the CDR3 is TGCGCCAGCAGCCTGAACCCCCAGCGGGGTGGACGGAAAATTAGCACAGATACGCAGTATTTT. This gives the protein CASSLNPQRGGRKISTDTQYF.

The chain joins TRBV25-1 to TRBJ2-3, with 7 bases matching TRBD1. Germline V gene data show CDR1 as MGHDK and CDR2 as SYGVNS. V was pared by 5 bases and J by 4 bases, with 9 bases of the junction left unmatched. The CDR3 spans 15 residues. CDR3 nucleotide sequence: TGTGCCAGCAGTCGTACACAAAGGGGGCCAGATACGCAGTATTTT. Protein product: CASSRTQRGPDTQYF.

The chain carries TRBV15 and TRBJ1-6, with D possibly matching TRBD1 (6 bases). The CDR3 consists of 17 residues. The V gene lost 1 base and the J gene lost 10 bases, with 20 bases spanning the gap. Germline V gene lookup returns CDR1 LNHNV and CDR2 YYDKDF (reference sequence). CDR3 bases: TGTGCCACCAGCAGAGGGGGGCTGGGGGTCTCGCGGTCACCCCTCCACTTT. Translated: CATSRGGLGVSRSPLHF.

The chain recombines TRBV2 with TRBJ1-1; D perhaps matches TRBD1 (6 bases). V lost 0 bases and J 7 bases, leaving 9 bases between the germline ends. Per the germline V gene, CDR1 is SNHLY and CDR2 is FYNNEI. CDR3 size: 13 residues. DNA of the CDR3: TGTGCCAGCAGTGAAGCGGACAGCTATGAAGCTTTCTTT. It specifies CASSEADSYEAFF.

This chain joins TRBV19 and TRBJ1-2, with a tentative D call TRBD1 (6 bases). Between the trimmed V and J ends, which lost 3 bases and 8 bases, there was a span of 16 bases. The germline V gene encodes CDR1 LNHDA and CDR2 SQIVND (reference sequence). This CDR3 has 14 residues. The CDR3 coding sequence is TGTGCCAGTAGTATGGAGCGCGGGGGCTTAGGCTACACCTTC. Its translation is CASSMERGGLGYTF. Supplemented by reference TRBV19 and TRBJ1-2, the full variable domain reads DGGITQSPKYLFRKEGQNVTLSCEQNLNHDAMYWYRQDPGQGLRLIYYSQIVNDFQKGDIAEGYSVSREKKESFPLTVTSAQKNPTAFYLCASSMERGGLGYTFGSGTRLTVV.

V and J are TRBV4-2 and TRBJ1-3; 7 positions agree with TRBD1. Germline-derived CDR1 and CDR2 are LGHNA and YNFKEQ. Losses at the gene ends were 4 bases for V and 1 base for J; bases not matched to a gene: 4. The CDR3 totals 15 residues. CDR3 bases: TGTGCCAGCAGCCCGTCGACAGGGTCTGGAAACACCATATATTTT. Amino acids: CASSPSTGSGNTIYF.

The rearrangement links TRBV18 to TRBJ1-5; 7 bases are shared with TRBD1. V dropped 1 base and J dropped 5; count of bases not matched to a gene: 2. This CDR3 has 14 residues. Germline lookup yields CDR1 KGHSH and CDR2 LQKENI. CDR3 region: CASSPRQGDQPQHF. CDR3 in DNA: TGTGCCAGCTCACCACGGCAGGGGGATCAGCCCCAGCATTTT.

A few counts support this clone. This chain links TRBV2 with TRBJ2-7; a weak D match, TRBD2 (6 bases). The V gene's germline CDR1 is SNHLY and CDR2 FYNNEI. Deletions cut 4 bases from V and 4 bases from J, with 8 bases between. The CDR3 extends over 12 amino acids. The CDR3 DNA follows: TGTGCCAGCAGTGTGGAGGGGTACGAGCAGTACTTC. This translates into CASSVEGYEQYF.

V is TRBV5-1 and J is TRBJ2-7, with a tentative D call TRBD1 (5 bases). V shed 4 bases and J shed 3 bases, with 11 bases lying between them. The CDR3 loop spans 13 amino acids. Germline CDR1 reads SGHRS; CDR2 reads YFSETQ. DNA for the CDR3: TGCGCCAGCAGCGACCCGACAGACTACGAGCAGTACTTC. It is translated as CASSDPTDYEQYF.

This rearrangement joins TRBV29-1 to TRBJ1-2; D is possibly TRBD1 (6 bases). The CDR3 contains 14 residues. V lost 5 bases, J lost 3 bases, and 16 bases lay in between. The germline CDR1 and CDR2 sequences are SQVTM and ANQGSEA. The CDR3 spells CSVLQGEHYYGYTF. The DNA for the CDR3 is TGCAGCGTTCTACAGGGCGAGCATTACTATGGCTACACCTTC.

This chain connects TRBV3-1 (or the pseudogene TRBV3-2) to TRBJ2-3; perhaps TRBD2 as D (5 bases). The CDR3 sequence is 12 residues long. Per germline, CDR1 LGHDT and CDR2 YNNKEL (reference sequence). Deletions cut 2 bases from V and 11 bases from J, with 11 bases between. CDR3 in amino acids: CASSQNTRMQYF. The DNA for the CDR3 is TGTGCCAGCAGCCAAAATACTAGAATGCAGTATTTT.

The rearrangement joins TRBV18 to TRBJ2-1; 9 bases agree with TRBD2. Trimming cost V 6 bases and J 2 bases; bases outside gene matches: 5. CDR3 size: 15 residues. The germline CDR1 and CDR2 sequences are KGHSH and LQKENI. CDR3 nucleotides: TGTGCCAGCTCCGAAGCGGGAGGAACCTACAATGAGCAGTTCTTC. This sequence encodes CASSEAGGTYNEQFF.

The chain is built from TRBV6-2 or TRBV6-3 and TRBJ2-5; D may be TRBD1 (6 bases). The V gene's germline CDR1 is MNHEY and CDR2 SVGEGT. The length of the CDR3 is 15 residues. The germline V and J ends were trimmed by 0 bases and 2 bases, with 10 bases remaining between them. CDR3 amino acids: CASSYSVGAQETQYF. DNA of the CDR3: TGTGCCAGCAGTTACTCAGTGGGGGCACAAGAGACCCAGTACTTC.

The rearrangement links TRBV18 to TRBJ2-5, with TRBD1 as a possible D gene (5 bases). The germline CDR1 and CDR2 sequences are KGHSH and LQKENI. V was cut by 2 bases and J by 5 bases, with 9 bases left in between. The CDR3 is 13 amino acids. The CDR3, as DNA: TGTGCCAGCTCACCAGGGGCTGCGGAGACCCAGTACTTC. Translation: CASSPGAAETQYF.

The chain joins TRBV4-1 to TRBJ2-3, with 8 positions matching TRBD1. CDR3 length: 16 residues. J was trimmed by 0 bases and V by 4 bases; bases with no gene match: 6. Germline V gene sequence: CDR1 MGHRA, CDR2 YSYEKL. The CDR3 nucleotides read TGCGCCAGCAGCCCCGGACAGGGTCTTAGCACAGATACGCAGTATTTT. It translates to CASSPGQGLSTDTQYF.

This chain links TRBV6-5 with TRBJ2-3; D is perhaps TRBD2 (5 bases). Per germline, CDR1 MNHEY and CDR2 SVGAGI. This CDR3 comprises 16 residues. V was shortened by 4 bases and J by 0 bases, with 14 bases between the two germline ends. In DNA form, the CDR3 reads TGTGCCAGCAGTTCGCGCGGCTTAGCGAGCACAGATACGCAGTATTTT. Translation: CASSSRGLASTDTQYF.

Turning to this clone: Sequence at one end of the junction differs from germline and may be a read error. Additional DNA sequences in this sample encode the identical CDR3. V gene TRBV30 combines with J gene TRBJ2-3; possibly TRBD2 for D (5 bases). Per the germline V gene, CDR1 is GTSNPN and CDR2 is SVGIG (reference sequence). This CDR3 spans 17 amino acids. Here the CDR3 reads CAWRRMGWEIGTDTQYF. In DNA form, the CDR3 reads TGTGCCTGGAGAAGGATGGGGTGGGAGATAGGCACAGATACGCAATATTTT. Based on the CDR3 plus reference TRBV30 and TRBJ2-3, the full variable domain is SQTIHQWPATLVQPVGSPLSLECTVEGTSNPNLYWYRQAAGRGLQLLFYSVGIGQISSEVPQNLSASRPQDRQFILSSKKLLLSDSGFYLCAWRRMGWEIGTDTQYFGPGTRLTVL.

The CDR3 DNA is TGTGCCAGCAGCTTGGTGTTTGGACAGAATCAGCCCCAGCATTTT. It is translated as CASSLVFGQNQPQHF. This chain joins TRBV5-8 and TRBJ1-5, with a possible D match to TRBD1 (6 bases). This CDR3 has 15 residues. The germline V and J ends were trimmed by 0 bases and 4 bases, with 11 bases remaining between them. Germline V gives CDR1 SGHTS, CDR2 YDEGEE.

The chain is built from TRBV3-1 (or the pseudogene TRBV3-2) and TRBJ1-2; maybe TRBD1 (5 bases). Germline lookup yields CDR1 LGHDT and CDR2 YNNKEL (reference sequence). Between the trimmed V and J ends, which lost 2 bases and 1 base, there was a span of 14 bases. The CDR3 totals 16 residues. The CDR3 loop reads CASSQLTRRDNYGYTF. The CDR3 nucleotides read TGTGCCAGCAGCCAATTGACCCGCAGGGATAACTATGGCTACACCTTC.

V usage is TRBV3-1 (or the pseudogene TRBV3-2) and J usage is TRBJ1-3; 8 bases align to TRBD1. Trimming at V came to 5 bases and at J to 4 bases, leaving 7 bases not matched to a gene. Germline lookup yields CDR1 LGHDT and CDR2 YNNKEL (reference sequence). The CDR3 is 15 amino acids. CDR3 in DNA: TGTGCCAGCAGCTTTACGACAGGGGACGGAAACACCATATATTTT. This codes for CASSFTTGDGNTIYF.

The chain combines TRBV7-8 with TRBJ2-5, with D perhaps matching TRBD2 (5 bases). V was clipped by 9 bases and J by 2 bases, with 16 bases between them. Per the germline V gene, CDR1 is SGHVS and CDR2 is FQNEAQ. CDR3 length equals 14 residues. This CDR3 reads CASIPYQRQETQYF. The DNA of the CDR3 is TGTGCCAGTATTCCGTATCAGCGGCAAGAGACCCAGTACTTC.

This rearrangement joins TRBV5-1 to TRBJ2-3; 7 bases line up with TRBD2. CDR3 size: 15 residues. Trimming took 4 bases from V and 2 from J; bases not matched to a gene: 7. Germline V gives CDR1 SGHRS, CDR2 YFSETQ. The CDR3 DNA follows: TGCGCCAGCAGCCTTGGGCGGGGGTTCACAGATACGCAGTATTTT. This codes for CASSLGRGFTDTQYF.

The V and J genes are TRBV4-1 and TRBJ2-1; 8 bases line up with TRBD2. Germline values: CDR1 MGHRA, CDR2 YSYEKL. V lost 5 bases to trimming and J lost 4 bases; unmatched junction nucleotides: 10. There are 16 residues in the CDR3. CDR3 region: CASSTPGLGAYNEQFF. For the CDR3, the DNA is TGCGCCAGCAGCACACCGGGACTAGGAGCTTACAATGAGCAGTTCTTC.

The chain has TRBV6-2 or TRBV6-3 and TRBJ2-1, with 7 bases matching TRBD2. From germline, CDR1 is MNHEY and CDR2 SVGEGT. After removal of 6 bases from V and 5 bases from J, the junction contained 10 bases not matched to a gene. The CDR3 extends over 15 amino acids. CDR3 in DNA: TGTGCCAGCAGCCCCCTCGCGGGAGCTAACAATGAGCAGTTCTTC. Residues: CASSPLAGANNEQFF.

The CDR3 sequence is CASSFLGATEAFF. Here the CDR3 DNA reads TGTGCCAGCAGCTTTCTGGGGGCAACTGAAGCTTTCTTT. The rearrangement uses TRBV5-4 and TRBJ1-1; D is possibly TRBD1 (6 bases). The germline CDR1 and CDR2 sequences are SGHNT and YYREEE (reference sequence). CDR3 length: 13 residues. Trimming took off 2 bases at V and 5 bases at J, with 10 bases between the two ends.

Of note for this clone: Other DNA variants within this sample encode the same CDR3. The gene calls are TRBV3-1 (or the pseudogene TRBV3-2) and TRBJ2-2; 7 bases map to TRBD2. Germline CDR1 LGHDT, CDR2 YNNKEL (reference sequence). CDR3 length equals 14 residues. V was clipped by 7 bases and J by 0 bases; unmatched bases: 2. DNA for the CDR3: TGTGCCAGCATAGGGACTACGAACACCGGGGAGCTGTTTTTT. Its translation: CASIGTTNTGELFF.

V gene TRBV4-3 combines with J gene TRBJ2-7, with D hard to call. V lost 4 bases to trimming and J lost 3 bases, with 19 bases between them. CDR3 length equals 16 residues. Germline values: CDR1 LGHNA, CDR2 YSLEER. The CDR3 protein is CASSLQFEVTNYEQYF. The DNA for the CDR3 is TGCGCCAGCAGCCTCCAATTCGAGGTCACGAACTACGAGCAGTACTTC.

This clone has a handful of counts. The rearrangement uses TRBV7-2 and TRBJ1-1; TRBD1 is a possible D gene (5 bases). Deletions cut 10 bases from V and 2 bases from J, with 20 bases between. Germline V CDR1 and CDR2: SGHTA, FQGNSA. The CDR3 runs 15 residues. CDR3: CATINRGDSNTEAFF. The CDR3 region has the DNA TGTGCCACCATCAATCGGGGGGATTCAAACACTGAAGCTTTCTTT.

In nucleotides, the CDR3 is TGTGCCAGCAGCTTAGTTGGAACAGATGGCTACACCTTC. As protein: CASSLVGTDGYTF. This rearrangement joins TRBV7-2 to TRBJ1-2, with D unclear. The CDR3 sequence is 13 residues long. Germline values: CDR1 SGHTA, CDR2 FQGNSA. V lost 1 base and J lost 6, with 9 bases in between.

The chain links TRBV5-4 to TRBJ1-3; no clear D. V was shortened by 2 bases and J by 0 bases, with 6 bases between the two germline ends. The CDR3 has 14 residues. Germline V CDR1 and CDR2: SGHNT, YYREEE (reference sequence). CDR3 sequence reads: CASSFMSSGNTIYF. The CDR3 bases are TGTGCCAGCAGCTTTATGAGCTCTGGAAACACCATATATTTT. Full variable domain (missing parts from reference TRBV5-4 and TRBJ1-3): ETGVTQSPTHLIKTRGQQVTLRCSSQSGHNTVSWYQQALGQGPQFIFQYYREEENGRGNFPPRFSGLQFPNYSSELNVNALELDDSALYLCASSFMSSGNTIYFGEGSWLTVV.